A selection of T cell receptor beta chains follows, all from one sample in a study of identifying expanded T cells in peripheral blood. Data came from immunoSEQ multiplex PCR; TCRdb stores just in-frame clones and leaves some out. The table lists around 100,000 clones, 88% of them singletons, with around an eighth in the top ten. Sequenced: blood. The source is a person aged 18 to 75 in good health. Each CDR3 is given with its conserved first and last residue. D genes are given only for firm matches. Rows give clone size only sometimes, using once, few, many, or a class for an expanded clone.

D gene,V gene,clone size,J gene,CDR3 DNA,CDR3 protein
NA,TRBV2,few,TRBJ2-1,TGTGCCAGCAGCGATACTATTAGGTCCTACAATGAGCAGTTCTTC,CASSDTIRSYNEQFF
NA,TRBV10-3,NA,TRBJ1-5,TGTGCCATCAGTGAGTCTATGGAGGGCCCCAATCAGCCCCAGCATTTT,CAISESMEGPNQPQHF
TRBD1,TRBV9,NA,TRBJ1-2,TGTGCCAGCAGCGCCCGGGACAGCGGAGACTATGGCTACACCTTC,CASSARDSGDYGYTF
NA,TRBV6-5,NA,TRBJ2-3,TGTGCCAGCAGTTATGAGGCTACCGCAGATACGCAGTATTTT,CASSYEATADTQYF
NA,TRBV6-5,NA,TRBJ2-7,TGTGCCAGCAGTTCCCCCCGAGGCGGGAACTCCTACGAGCAGTACTTC,CASSSPRGGNSYEQYF
TRBD1,TRBV29-1,NA,TRBJ1-2,TGCAGCGTTGCTACAGGGGGCTATGGCTACACCTTC,CSVATGGYGYTF
NA,TRBV27,NA,TRBJ1-1,TGTGCCAGCAAGAAGGAACGCCTCACTGAAGCTTTCTTT,CASKKERLTEAFF
NA,TRBV28,NA,TRBJ2-5,TGTGCCAGCAGTTTCAATCGGGGGAACCAAGAGACCCAGTACTTC,CASSFNRGNQETQYF
TRBD2,TRBV6-6,NA,TRBJ2-2,TGTGCCAGCAAGGATAGGCGGGAGGGCGCCGGGGAGCTGTTTTTT,CASKDRREGAGELFF
TRBD2,TRBV7-3,NA,TRBJ2-2,TGTGCCAGCAGCCCCTTTGGGGGGGACACCGGGGAGCTGTTTTTT,CASSPFGGDTGELFF
NA,TRBV5-6,NA,TRBJ1-1,TGTGCCAGCAGCTTCTTAGGAGGGACGAACACTGAAGCTTTCTTT,CASSFLGGTNTEAFF
TRBD1,TRBV5-1,NA,TRBJ1-5,TGCGCCAGCAGCACTGGGACAGGGAATCAGCCCCAGCATTTT,CASSTGTGNQPQHF
TRBD1,TRBV27,NA,TRBJ2-7,TGTGCCAGCAGTTTAGGGACAGGGGGCGCGAGGGAGCAGTACTTC,CASSLGTGGAREQYF
NA,TRBV27,NA,TRBJ1-4,TGTGCCAGCAGTACCTCCGCGGCAGGGAGTAGCGAAAAACTGTTTTTT,CASSTSAAGSSEKLFF
TRBD1,TRBV19,NA,TRBJ2-1,TGTGCCAGTAGTAATACAGGGGCTTTAGAGCAGTTCTTC,CASSNTGALEQFF
NA,TRBV20-1,NA,TRBJ2-3,TGCAGTGCCGCCCAGGATACGCAGTATTTT,CSAAQDTQYF
NA,TRBV5-6,NA,TRBJ1-2,TGTGCCAGCAGCTTGGTCCCGGGACAAGGAAATGGCTACACCTTC,CASSLVPGQGNGYTF
TRBD1,TRBV5-1,NA,TRBJ1-1,TGCGCCAGCAGCTCTGGGACAGCACGCACTGAAGCTTTCTTT,CASSSGTARTEAFF
TRBD1,TRBV2,NA,TRBJ1-1,TGTGCCAGCAGTGTACGACAGGGGGCGTCAGGCACTGAAGCTTTCTTT,CASSVRQGASGTEAFF
TRBD1,TRBV6-6,NA,TRBJ1-2,TGTGCCAGCAGCCTCGGACAGGGGAATTATGGCTACACCTTC,CASSLGQGNYGYTF
NA,TRBV5-1,NA,TRBJ2-5,TGCGCCAGCAGTGTAAGTTGGTGGGAGGAGACCCAGTACTTC,CASSVSWWEETQYF
TRBD1,TRBV4-1,once,TRBJ1-2,TGCGCCAGCAGCCAAGACCGACAGGGGGTAAAATCTAACTATGGCTACACCTTC,CASSQDRQGVKSNYGYTF
NA,TRBV6-6,NA,TRBJ2-7,TGTGCCAGCAGTTACCAGGGTCCCTACGAGCAGTACTTC,CASSYQGPYEQYF
NA,TRBV21-1,NA,TRBJ1-3,TGTGCCAGCAGCGTCGAGGAAGGGGCCCTTCTCTTTCTGTATTTT,CASSVEEGALLFLYF
NA,TRBV5-1,NA,TRBJ1-2,TGCGCCAGCAGCTTGACTCTCCCCGGGACTGAGGGCTACACCTTC,CASSLTLPGTEGYTF
NA,TRBV11-1,NA,TRBJ2-3,TGTGCCAGCGGCGCGGGACCTAGCACAGATACGCAGTATTTT,CASGAGPSTDTQYF
TRBD2,TRBV7-8,NA,TRBJ2-7,TGTGCCAGCAGCTTAGTCGCGGGAGGGCCTGGCTCCTACGAGCAGTACTTC,CASSLVAGGPGSYEQYF
TRBD1,TRBV5-1,once,TRBJ2-7,TGCGCCAGCAGCCTGGGACAGGGGGCAATTGGGAGCTCCTACGAGCAGTACTTC,CASSLGQGAIGSSYEQYF
TRBD1,TRBV9,NA,TRBJ1-1,TGTGCCAGCAGCGTATCTGGACAGGGGTACACTGAAGCTTTCTTT,CASSVSGQGYTEAFF
NA,TRBV6-5,NA,TRBJ2-1,TGTGCCAGCAGTTCGTTCTACAATGAGCAGTTCTTC,CASSSFYNEQFF
TRBD2,TRBV7-9,NA,TRBJ2-1,TGTGCCAGCAGCCCAGGACTAGCGGGAGTAGGCCCCTACAATGAGCAGTTCTTC,CASSPGLAGVGPYNEQFF